The source of this T cell receptor (beta chain) is a study of cytomegalovirus exposure and HLA in healthy donors. Findings of the study overall: Indistinguishable V segments, including TRBV6-2 and TRBV6-3, were excluded. In a later analysis, V- and J-gene trimming of beta chains associated with a DCLRE1C missense variant, replicated independently. More than 150 TCR beta chains were listed as cytomegalovirus-associated. It was reported that the classifier diagnosed cytomegalovirus status with high specificity and sensitivity in both the original and validation cohorts.

Comment on this clone: What it binds is not known.

Primers for the PCR totalled 60 Vbeta and 13 Jbeta. Profiled with immunoSEQ multiplex PCR; TCRdb holds only in-frame clones, not every one. The sample yields 120,000 or so clones, about four fifths seen once. The V and J ends lost 5 bases and 12 bases, in that order; junction bases with no gene match: 6. The CDR3 extends over 11 amino acids. The germline V gene has CDR1 MNHEY and CDR2 SVGAGI. The clonotype originates from a female donor in good health and CMV-seropositive. The chain links TRBV6-5 to TRBJ1-1; 7 nucleotides line up with TRBD1. Sample: PBMCs. This chain's CDR3 is CASSGDRGPFF. As DNA, the CDR3 is TGTGCCAGCAGTGGGGACAGAGGTCCTTTCTTT.